This record covers a single T cell receptor (beta chain). Its antigen is still unknown. The sample belongs to a study of cytomegalovirus exposure and HLA in healthy donors. Study-wide context: Later, an analysis reported that the 130 or so validation repertoires had used the same platform as the roughly 720 first-cohort repertoires. Regarding the study as a whole: CMV antigen specificity of a few CMV-associated chains was confirmed in vitro. Cytomegalovirus status was reportedly diagnosed by the classifier with high sensitivity and specificity. Researchers catalogued roughly 170 TCR beta chains as cytomegalovirus-associated.

In germline, CDR1 is MNHNS, CDR2 SASEGT. V was trimmed by 1 base and J by 8 bases, leaving 11 bases between them. This CDR3 has 13 residues. The assay was immunoSEQ multiplex PCR, and TCRdb's table has in-frame clones only and misses some. The data hold about 170,000 clones, with around nine tenths observed a single time. Sequencing input: PBMCs. This clonotype was sampled from a woman between 18 and 29 years old in good health and CMV-seropositive. The chain joins TRBV6-1 to TRBJ1-2, with a weak D call TRBD1 (6 bases). In nucleotides, the CDR3 is TGTGCCAGCAGTGAAGAGGGGGTATACGGCTACACCTTC. It translates to CASSEEGVYGYTF.